Listed below are T cell receptor beta chains from one sample, sequenced in a study of Ad26.COV2.S vaccination and SARS-CoV-2 variants. The assay was immunoSEQ multiplex PCR, and TCRdb's table has in-frame clones only and misses some. The sample lists fewer than 500,000 clones, approximately 92% occurring once. The source was peripheral blood, collected in a trial of Ad26.COV2.S vaccine versus placebo. These receptors were collected from a person between 18 and 65 years old who received the Ad26.COV2.S COVID-19 vaccine or a placebo. Each CDR3 is given with its conserved first and last residue. The D gene is left open where the match is weak. Part of the rows lack a size; the others show once, few, many or a class for expanded clones.

DNA	CDR3	size	J	V	D	length
TGTGCCAGCAGCTTAGTGAAAGAGGACGGGGTTAGCTCCTACGAGCAGTACTTC	CASSLVKEDGVSSYEQYF	NA	TRBJ2-7	TRBV7-2	NA	18
TGTGCCAGCAGCTTTGGCAGGACGGATGGCTACACCTTC	CASSFGRTDGYTF	few	TRBJ1-2	TRBV7-9	NA	13
TGTGCCAGCAGTTTATCGGGTCAGGGGGCGAGTCAGCCCCAGCATTTT	CASSLSGQGASQPQHF	NA	TRBJ1-5	TRBV27	TRBD1	16
TGTGCCAGCAGCTTAGGGCAAGGGCTGGCCAACAATGAGCAGTTCTTC	CASSLGQGLANNEQFF	NA	TRBJ2-1	TRBV11-3	NA	16
TGTGCCAGCAGCCCCCCGACAGGGAACACTGAAGCTTTCTTT	CASSPPTGNTEAFF	NA	TRBJ1-1	TRBV28	NA	14
TGTGCCAGCAGTGAAGGGGCGGGAGGGCCCCGTGACGAGCAGTACTTC	CASSEGAGGPRDEQYF	once	TRBJ2-7	TRBV25-1	TRBD2	16
TGTGCCAGCTCACCGGACAGGGGTCTCGAGAGGGGCTACACCTTC	CASSPDRGLERGYTF	NA	TRBJ1-2	TRBV18	TRBD1	15
TGTGCCAGCAGCCTCTCCCTGCGATACGAGCAGTACTTC	CASSLSLRYEQYF	NA	TRBJ2-7	TRBV12-3/TRBV12-4	NA	13
TGCGCCAGCAGCCAAGTGGGACGGGGTGAAGCTTTCTTT	CASSQVGRGEAFF	NA	TRBJ1-1	TRBV4-3	NA	13
TGTGCCAGCAGTTACTCTCGGTTGGGCAATCAGCCCCAGCATTTT	CASSYSRLGNQPQHF	NA	TRBJ1-5	TRBV6-5	NA	15